The 2 T cell receptor beta chains below were found in one sample sequenced in a study of T cell clones after liver transplantation. Profiling relied on immunoSEQ multiplex PCR, and the TCRdb table lists in-frame clones only, not all of them. The sample consists of around 15,000 clones, around 90% of them appearing once. The sequences come from CD8+ T cells from blood, collected before liver transplant. The receptor source for this set is a human donor who received a liver transplant.

CDR3 nucleotide sequence: TGCGCCAGCAGCTTGTTGCAGGGGAGGTTGGGCTACACCTTC. Amino acids: CASSLLQGRLGYTF. The chain joins TRBV5-1 to TRBJ1-2; D perhaps matches TRBD1 (6 bases). The germline V gene has CDR1 SGHRS and CDR2 YFSETQ. The CDR3 totals 14 residues. V was shortened by 1 base and J by 8 bases, with 15 bases between the two germline ends.

The genes are TRBV5-6 and TRBJ2-7; D might be TRBD2 (5 bases). This CDR3 contains 14 residues. Per germline, CDR1 SGHDT and CDR2 YYEEEE. The V end lost 0 bases, the J end lost 2 bases, and 9 bases lay between the germline ends. The CDR3 DNA follows: TGTGCCAGCAGCTTGGGACTAACAACCTACGAGCAGTACTTC. Its translation: CASSLGLTTYEQYF.